Shown below are 15 T cell receptor beta chains from a single sample sequenced in a study of shared clonotypes between healthy human individuals. Sequencing was performed with immunoSEQ multiplex PCR; in TCRdb, only in-frame clones are kept and a portion is missing. The top ten clones hold 1.5% to 2% of a sample with about 680,000 clones, less than 80% of them seen once. The specimen sequenced was memory CD4+ T cells sorted from blood. The subset denotes: CD45RA-negative fraction. These receptors all stem from a woman between 25 and 40 years old in good health.

Many counts were recorded for this clone. This sequence joins TRBV4-2 and TRBJ1-4; TRBD1 aligns across 7 bases. Trimming removed 1 base from V and 11 bases from J; junction bases left unmatched: 10. CDR3 length equals 15 residues. Germline loops: CDR1 LGHNA, CDR2 YNFKEQ. CDR3 DNA: TGTGCCAGCAGCCAAGGGGACAGTGACCTTGGTAAACTGTTTTTT. As protein: CASSQGDSDLGKLFF.

The J gene is TRBJ2-2, the V gene TRBV11-2; 7 nucleotides align to TRBD2. The V segment lost 3 bases and the J segment 5 bases; nucleotides outside the gene matches: 9. The CDR3 runs 16 residues. Germline V gene sequence: CDR1 SGHAT, CDR2 FQNNGV. The CDR3, as DNA: TGTGCCAGCAGCTTTCCCGCGGGAGTAGGGACCGGGGAGCTGTTTTTT. This translates into CASSFPAGVGTGELFF.

CDR3: CASSSHPTATNEKLFF. The DNA of the CDR3 is TGTGCCAGCAGTTCTCACCCGACAGCCACTAATGAAAAACTGTTTTTT. This chain connects TRBV6-5 to TRBJ1-4; TRBD1 is a possible D gene (5 bases). The CDR3 has 16 residues. Germline CDR1 is MNHEY and CDR2 is SVGAGI. The V and J ends lost 4 bases and 2 bases respectively, with 14 bases between them.

The chain has TRBV6-5 and TRBJ2-2, with TRBD2 matching over 10 bases. V was clipped by 6 bases and J by 8 bases; unmatched bases: 6. The CDR3 runs to 14 residues. The germline V gene encodes CDR1 MNHEY and CDR2 SVGAGI. CDR3 sequence reads: CASRSGRAGGELFF. Here the CDR3 DNA reads TGTGCCAGCAGAAGCGGGAGGGCCGGGGGGGAGCTGTTTTTT.

The chain employs TRBV5-3 and TRBJ2-5; 8 bases line up with TRBD1. TRBV5-3 is labeled an ORF, and its function is uncertain. CDR3 size: 16 residues. The V segment lost 3 bases and the J segment 2 bases; nucleotides outside the gene matches: 9. The CDR3 DNA is TGTGCCAGAAGCTCTGAAGACAGGGGCCTACAAGAGACCCAGTACTTC. It yields the protein CARSSEDRGLQETQYF.

This chain links TRBV2 with TRBJ1-2; maybe TRBD1 (6 bases). Germline V gene sequence: CDR1 SNHLY, CDR2 FYNNEI. The CDR3 is 13 amino acids. Trimming removed 11 bases from V and 5 bases from J, with 18 bases in between. CDR3 loop: CALGGAGGYGYTF. In nucleotides, the CDR3 is TGTGCCCTCGGGGGGGCAGGCGGGTATGGCTACACCTTC.

This clone appeared a single time. The J gene is TRBJ2-5, the V gene TRBV6-5; D remains ambiguous. V dropped 7 bases and J dropped 4 bases, with 16 bases sitting between them. The CDR3 consists of 14 residues. Germline CDR1 and CDR2: MNHEY and SVGAGI. CDR3 in amino acids: CASMRSSSAETQYF. The CDR3 region has the DNA TGTGCCAGCATGAGGTCGTCGTCGGCAGAGACCCAGTACTTC.

The rearrangement joins TRBV29-1 to TRBJ2-5, with 11 positions matching TRBD1. V lost 7 bases to trimming and J lost 5 bases; unmatched junction nucleotides: 6. CDR1 SQVTM and CDR2 ANQGSEA come from the germline V gene. The length of the CDR3 is 13 residues. The CDR3 coding sequence is TGCAGCGCCGGACAGGGGGCGTGGGAGACCCAGTACTTC. It yields the protein CSAGQGAWETQYF.

The chain has TRBV11-2 and TRBJ2-3; D gene unclear. V lost 2 bases to trimming and J lost 6 bases, with 3 bases between them. The CDR3 has 11 residues. Germline V gene lookup returns CDR1 SGHAT and CDR2 FQNNGV. CDR3 nucleotides: TGTGCCAGCAGCTTATTGGATACGCAGTATTTT. Protein product: CASSLLDTQYF.

The V gene is TRBV27, the J gene TRBJ2-3; a possible D gene is TRBD2 (5 bases). Germline V gene sequence: CDR1 MNHEY, CDR2 SMNVEV (reference sequence). This CDR3 has 13 residues. V gave up 0 bases and J gave up 5 bases, with 6 bases separating them. The CDR3 loop is CASSLSEEDTQYF. CDR3 DNA: TGTGCCAGCAGTTTATCGGAGGAAGATACGCAGTATTTT.

This clone was counted at least ten times. The V gene is TRBV6-1, the J gene TRBJ2-7, with 7 bases that match TRBD1. Germline values: CDR1 MNHNS, CDR2 SASEGT. J was trimmed by 3 bases and V by 8 bases; bases with no gene match: 13. The CDR3 is 15 residues long. The CDR3 DNA reads TGTGCCAGCGGCCTGACCGGGACAGCACTCTACGAGCAGTACTTC. Translating it yields CASGLTGTALYEQYF.

This clone was detected a few times. V gene TRBV6-1 combines with J gene TRBJ2-7; 8 bases are a match to TRBD1. The V and J ends lost 4 bases and 0 bases, in that order; junction bases with no gene match: 11. The V gene's germline CDR1 is MNHNS and CDR2 SASEGT. The CDR3 runs 17 residues. The CDR3 DNA reads as TGTGCCAGCAGTGCTCCGGGACAGGCCTCGAGCTCCTACGAGCAGTACTTC. Its translation is CASSAPGQASSSYEQYF.

The J gene is TRBJ1-5, the V gene TRBV7-8; unclear D gene. V was cut by 3 bases and J by 9 bases, with 9 bases left in between. The CDR3 has 12 amino acids. Germline V gives CDR1 SGHVS, CDR2 FQNEAQ. The CDR3 DNA follows: TGTGCCAGCAGCTTCGACCGGGGGCCCCAGCATTTT. Protein product: CASSFDRGPQHF.

This clone was seen only a few times. This chain connects TRBV7-9 to TRBJ2-3, with 10 bases matching TRBD2. Trimming took 5 bases from V and 11 from J; bases not matched to a gene: 4. Per the germline V gene, CDR1 is SEHNR and CDR2 is FQNEAQ (reference sequence). The CDR3 has 12 amino acids. The CDR3 reads CASSPTSGKQYF. CDR3 DNA: TGTGCCAGCAGCCCTACTAGCGGGAAGCAGTATTTT.

This clone showed up just once. The chain carries TRBV19 and TRBJ1-5; D possibly corresponds to TRBD1 (6 bases). Germline V gives CDR1 LNHDA, CDR2 SQIVND (reference sequence). This CDR3 comprises 14 residues. V lost 3 bases and J 7 bases, leaving 13 bases between the germline ends. The CDR3 region has the DNA TGTGCCAGTAGTATTTTGGGGGCCCTACAGCCCCAGCATTTT. This encodes CASSILGALQPQHF.